Below are 6 T cell receptor beta chains sequenced from a single sample in a study of vaccination and CD4 T cells after COVID-19. Antigens of these TCRs are unknown. Treatment indicated: roughly ten-day PBMC culture with coronavirus spike peptide pools or control peptides (ViraFEST assay). At the Johns Hopkins FTIC core, DNA taken from cultured CD4+ T cells was sequenced by way of the Oncomine TCR Beta short-read assay. TCRdb reprocessed the PCR reads with MiXCR, giving one entry per CDR3 protein. This table holds under 15,000 distinct CDR3 sequences, roughly 61% found once. The source was CD4+ T cells from blood, cultured in vitro, collected before SARS-CoV-2 vaccination. All receptors come from a human donor who had recovered from COVID-19.

This clonotype was observed a handful of times. The chain has TRBV30 and TRBJ1-1; 8 bases fit TRBD1. The CDR3 runs to 14 residues. The J segment lost 6 bases and the V segment lost 1 base, leaving 7 bases of the junction unmatched. Germline CDR1 and CDR2: GTSNPN and SVGIG (reference sequence). The CDR3 reads CAWSGDRHASEAFF. The CDR3 bases are TGTGCCTGGAGTGGGGACAGGCATGCCTCTGAAGCTTTCTTT. The variable domain in full, completed from reference TRBV30 and TRBJ1-1, reads SQTIHQWPATLVQPVGSPLSLECTVEGTSNPNLYWYRQAAGRGLQLLFYSVGIGQISSEVPQNLSASRPQDRQFILSSKKLLLSDSGFYLCAWSGDRHASEAFFGQGTRLTVV.

The V gene is TRBV11-3, the J gene TRBJ2-1, with TRBD2 as a possible D gene (5 bases). This CDR3 spans 14 amino acids. Germline-derived CDR1 and CDR2 are SGHNT and YENEEA. With 1 base removed from V and 3 bases from J, the gap between germline ends came to 7 bases. The CDR3 loop is CASSLVASYNEQFF. As DNA, the CDR3 is TGTGCCAGCAGCTTAGTAGCGAGCTACAATGAGCAGTTCTTC.

This chain uses TRBV6-1 with TRBJ1-1; 9 positions agree with TRBD1. Germline V CDR1 and CDR2: MNHNS, SASEGT. There are 16 residues in the CDR3. With 4 bases clipped from V and 3 bases from J, the junction kept 9 bases outside the gene matches. The CDR3 here is CASSGRRTGVYTEAFF. The CDR3 region has the DNA TGTGCCAGCAGTGGGCGGAGGACAGGGGTGTACACTGAAGCTTTCTTT.

This clonotype was seen a handful of times. The chain joins TRBV7-2 to TRBJ1-6; no clear D gene. The CDR3 loop spans 16 amino acids. V lost 1 base and J 5 bases, leaving 12 bases between the germline ends. CDR1 is SGHTA, CDR2 FQGNSA, per germline. The CDR3 sequence: CASSLVEGSDNSPLHF. In DNA form, the CDR3 reads TGTGCCAGCAGCTTAGTGGAAGGCTCGGATAATTCACCCCTCCACTTT.

CDR3 nucleotide sequence: TGCAGTGCTGGGACTAGCGGGGGGGCAGGAGATACGCAGTATTTT. As protein: CSAGTSGGAGDTQYF. The V call is TRBV20-1, the J call TRBJ2-3, with 16 bases that match TRBD2. Germline V gene data show CDR1 as DFQATT and CDR2 as SNEGSKA (reference sequence). The ends lost 5 bases at V and 5 bases at J; junction bases unmatched: 4. The CDR3 runs to 15 residues.

In its sample, this clonotype ranks as large. V is TRBV7-8 and J is TRBJ2-5, with 7 bases aligning to TRBD1. Trimming at V came to 1 base and at J to 5 bases, leaving 4 bases not matched to a gene. CDR1 and CDR2 (germline): SGHVS, FQNEAQ. CDR3 size: 14 residues. CDR3: CASSLDRGHETQYF. The CDR3 DNA is TGTGCCAGCAGCTTAGACAGGGGTCACGAGACCCAGTACTTC. The complete variable domain, with remaining parts taken from reference TRBV7-8 and TRBJ2-5, reads GAGVSQSPRYKVAKRGQDVALRCDPISGHVSLFWYQQALGQGPEFLTYFQNEAQLDKSGLPSDRFFAERPEGSVSTLKIQRTQQEDSAVYLCASSLDRGHETQYFGPGTRLLVL.